Below, 20 T cell receptor beta chains from the same sample are listed, as sequenced in a study of molecular identifiers for immune sequencing clone quantification. MiXCR, applied by TCRdb to the PCR reads, yields one record per CDR3 protein. The sample yields over 600,000 distinct CDR3 sequences, just under 20% seen once. The specimen was naive CD8+ T cells from blood, with Jurkat cell RNA spiked in. The sample's subset: FACS-sorted CD8+CD4-CCR7+CD45RA+ naive T cells. The source is a human donor in good health. Some libraries in this study had Jurkat cell RNA spiked in.

The table lists this clonotype with many counts. This chain connects TRBV7-2 to TRBJ2-5; TRBD2 is a possible D gene (6 bases). Per germline, CDR1 SGHTA and CDR2 FQGNSA. The CDR3 length is 14 residues. The V end lost 8 bases, the J end lost 7 bases, and 20 bases lay between the germline ends. The CDR3 spells CASGRGLALGTQYF. The CDR3 DNA follows: TGTGCCAGCGGCCGGGGACTGGCCTTAGGGACCCAGTACTTC.

This clonotype showed up many times. The chain carries TRBV4-3 and TRBJ1-1; 7 bases are shared with TRBD1. The ends lost 0 bases at V and 3 bases at J; junction bases unmatched: 4. Germline CDR1 reads LGHNA; CDR2 reads YSLEER. CDR3 length equals 15 residues. As DNA, the CDR3 is TGCGCCAGCAGCCAAGATAGACAGGGCCACACTGAAGCTTTCTTT. Translating it yields CASSQDRQGHTEAFF.

The rearrangement links TRBV20-1 to TRBJ2-7, with D hard to call. V was cut by 0 bases and J by 0 bases, with 15 bases left in between. This CDR3 comprises 16 residues. CDR1 and CDR2 from the germline V gene are DFQATT and SNEGSKA (reference sequence). This CDR3 reads CSARDSPLGSSYEQYF. The CDR3 DNA is TGCAGTGCTAGAGATTCCCCCCTGGGCAGCTCCTACGAGCAGTACTTC.

This clonotype was recorded at least ten times. This rearrangement joins TRBV27 to TRBJ2-7, with 10 bases identical to TRBD1. The germline gives CDR1 MNHEY, CDR2 SMNVEV (reference sequence). The CDR3 is 14 amino acids. J was trimmed by 2 bases and V by 5 bases; bases with no gene match: 3. The CDR3 is CASSATGGPYEQYF. CDR3 bases: TGTGCCAGCAGTGCGACAGGGGGCCCCTACGAGCAGTACTTC.

This clonotype was observed many times. The chain uses TRBV29-1 and TRBJ2-7, with 7 bases fitting TRBD1. V gave up 6 bases and J gave up 0 bases; unmatched junction bases: 14. Germline-derived CDR1 and CDR2 are SQVTM and ANQGSEA. There are 16 residues in the CDR3. CDR3 nucleotide sequence: TGCAGCGTGGAAAGTAGGGTAGGGACAGCCTCCTACGAGCAGTACTTC. This codes for CSVESRVGTASYEQYF.

This clonotype has a count of ten or more. The V call is TRBV15, the J call TRBJ1-5; 7 bases fit TRBD1. Germline assignment: CDR1 LNHNV and CDR2 YYDKDF (reference sequence). This CDR3 is built from 15 residues. The J segment lost 1 base and the V segment lost 5 bases, leaving 5 bases of the junction unmatched. This CDR3 reads CATSLRRGSNQPQHF. In DNA, the CDR3 is TGTGCCACCAGCCTCCGCAGGGGGAGCAATCAGCCCCAGCATTTT.

The V and J genes are TRBV29-1 and TRBJ2-1; D gene ambiguous. The CDR3 length is 12 residues. The V end lost 1 base, the J end lost 3 bases, and 4 bases lay between the germline ends. CDR1 and CDR2 (germline): SQVTM, ANQGSEA. The CDR3 loop is CSVEGDYNEQFF. The CDR3 DNA reads TGCAGCGTTGAAGGAGACTACAATGAGCAGTTCTTC.

The CDR3 region has the DNA TGTGCCATCAGTGACGGGACTAGCGGAAATGAGCAGTTCTTC. Amino acids: CAISDGTSGNEQFF. The chain recombines TRBV10-3 with TRBJ2-1; 11 bases match TRBD2. Germline lookup yields CDR1 ENHRY and CDR2 SYGVKD. The length of the CDR3 is 14 residues. J gave up 7 bases and V 3 bases, and 2 bases lay outside the gene matches.

This clonotype was counted many times. This chain uses TRBV24-1 with TRBJ2-1; 11 positions match TRBD2. In germline, CDR1 is KGHDR, CDR2 SFDVKD. The CDR3 is 14 residues long. Losses at the gene ends were 9 bases for V and 7 bases for J; bases not matched to a gene: 7. The CDR3 is CATQPSGRWNEQFF. CDR3 in DNA: TGTGCCACCCAGCCTAGCGGGAGGTGGAATGAGCAGTTCTTC.

This clonotype was recorded a few times. This chain links TRBV28 with TRBJ2-5; 8 nucleotides line up with TRBD1. The CDR3 contains 19 residues. Losses at the gene ends were 0 bases for V and 1 base for J; bases not matched to a gene: 13. Germline V CDR1 and CDR2: MDHEN, SYDVKM. CDR3 bases: TGTGCCAGCAGTTTATGGATGGACAGGGAAAAGGGCCGCCAAGAGACCCAGTACTTC. As protein: CASSLWMDREKGRQETQYF.

To note about this clonotype: A much larger clone is a single base away; this may be a read error. The chain couples TRBV7-9 to TRBJ2-2, with D uncertain. The V end lost 5 bases, the J end lost 3 bases, and 22 bases lay between the germline ends. The CDR3 is made up of 18 amino acids. Germline V gene data show CDR1 as SEHNR and CDR2 as FQNEAQ (reference sequence). CDR3: CASSPPNLGVPYTGELFF. CDR3 DNA: TGTGCCAGCAGCCCGCCAAACCTTGGGGTCCCGTACACCGGGGAGCTGTTTTTT.

At least ten counts were recorded for this clonotype. The chain couples TRBV24-1 to TRBJ2-5; 7 bases map to TRBD1. Germline assignment: CDR1 KGHDR and CDR2 SFDVKD. There are 15 residues in the CDR3. The J segment lost 1 base and the V segment lost 4 bases, leaving 5 bases of the junction unmatched. CDR3 bases: TGTGCCACCAGTGAAGGGGGCAGAGGCCAAGAGACCCAGTACTTC. It encodes CATSEGGRGQETQYF.

Comments on this clonotype: Being one base from a much bigger clone, this may be a read error. The chain is built from TRBV5-1 and TRBJ2-2, with D possibly being TRBD1 (5 bases). Looked up from germline, CDR1 is SGHRS and CDR2 is YFSETQ. This CDR3 contains 16 residues. V was trimmed by 7 bases and J by 5 bases, leaving 21 bases between them. The CDR3 nucleotides are TGCGCCAGCGGCTCTGATTCGACAGTTTCGACCGGGGAGCTGTTTTTT. Protein sequence: CASGSDSTVSTGELFF.

Only a few counts were recorded for this clonotype. The chain uses TRBV5-1 and TRBJ2-5; D not certain. Deletions cut 0 bases from V and 2 bases from J, with 14 bases between. CDR3 length: 16 residues. The germline CDR1 and CDR2 sequences are SGHRS and YFSETQ. The CDR3 spells CASSLEAVGPQETQYF. CDR3 DNA sequence: TGCGCCAGCAGCTTGGAGGCAGTGGGCCCTCAAGAGACCCAGTACTTC.

This rearrangement joins TRBV11-2 to TRBJ1-5, with D unclear. V was trimmed by 5 bases and J by 5 bases, leaving 13 bases between them. Germline lookup yields CDR1 SGHAT and CDR2 FQNNGV. This CDR3 is 14 amino acids long. The CDR3 loop reads CASSAGGTHQPQHF. CDR3 bases: TGTGCCAGCAGCGCTGGTGGCACTCATCAGCCCCAGCATTTT.

This clonotype was recorded many times. This sequence joins TRBV7-2 and TRBJ2-2, with a possible D match to TRBD2 (5 bases). CDR3 size: 14 residues. Germline CDR1 SGHTA, CDR2 FQGNSA. Trimming stripped 2 bases from V and 4 bases from J, with 8 bases between. The CDR3 bases are TGTGCCAGCAGCTTATTAGCGAGCACCGGGGAGCTGTTTTTT. It translates to CASSLLASTGELFF.

Many counts were recorded for this clonotype. The chain carries TRBV25-1 and TRBJ2-2; D gene uncertain. Trimming took off 5 bases at V and 2 bases at J, with 9 bases between the two ends. This CDR3 comprises 14 residues. CDR1 and CDR2 (germline): MGHDK, SYGVNS. The CDR3 DNA reads as TGTGCCAGCAGTTCCCCTGGCAACACCGGGGAGCTGTTTTTT. The encoded protein is CASSSPGNTGELFF.

This chain joins TRBV3-1 and TRBJ2-3; unclear D gene. The V gene's germline CDR1 is LGHDT and CDR2 YNNKEL (reference sequence). Trimming shortened V by 3 bases and J by 1 base, and 11 bases separated the two germline ends. There are 15 residues in the CDR3. CDR3 sequence reads: CASSHPSGGTDTQYF. In DNA form, the CDR3 reads TGTGCCAGCAGCCATCCAAGTGGGGGCACAGATACGCAGTATTTT.

This clonotype was seen at least ten times. This chain joins TRBV29-1 and TRBJ2-1; no definite D call. V gave up 1 base and J gave up 0 bases, with 10 bases separating them. Per germline, CDR1 SQVTM and CDR2 ANQGSEA. The CDR3 is 15 residues long. CDR3 in amino acids: CSVEAPVSSYNEQFF. For the CDR3, the DNA is TGCAGCGTTGAAGCTCCCGTGAGCTCCTACAATGAGCAGTTCTTC.

This clonotype was detected many times. The genes are TRBV7-9 and TRBJ2-1, with D tentatively TRBD2 (6 bases). V was pared by 5 bases and J by 2 bases, with 13 bases between. Germline V CDR1 and CDR2: SEHNR, FQNEAQ (reference sequence). This CDR3 contains 15 residues. This chain's CDR3 is CASSPGGTAYNEQFF. In nucleotides, the CDR3 is TGTGCCAGCAGCCCCGGAGGGACTGCCTACAATGAGCAGTTCTTC.